This T cell receptor beta chain was captured in a study of T-cell reconstitution after alpha-beta-depleted transplantation in children. The CDR3 is 15 amino acids. Per germline, CDR1 LNHNV and CDR2 YYDKDF (reference sequence). Between the trimmed V and J ends, which lost 5 bases and 4 bases, there was a span of 17 bases. Unique molecular identifiers were used to barcode this TCRbeta library. TCRdb called the PCR reads again in MiXCR, with one record for every CDR3 protein. The table records some 250,000 distinct CDR3 sequences, approximately 12% of them present only once. This clonotype was seen repeatedly, ten times or more.

The chain couples TRBV15 to TRBJ1-1; possible D gene TRBD1, 5 bases. This TCR derives from a human donor who donated a stem cell graft to a child with acute lymphoblastic leukemia. Material: PBMCs from the stem cell graft donor, obtained from the stem cell graft. The CDR3 loop is CATSSLEGLGTEAFF. Here the CDR3 DNA reads TGTGCCACCAGCTCCCTGGAGGGACTTGGCACTGAAGCTTTCTTT.